This TCR beta chain was obtained from a study of T cells in Graves' hyperthyroidism and ophthalmopathy (dated by TCRdb to between 2019 and 2020). Some background on the complete study: Peripheral blood was collected at initial diagnosis, before any treatment. After sampling, hyperthyroidism patients received methimazole starting at 30 mg daily, and ophthalmopathy patients received high-dose intravenous methylprednisolone. The 90 or so discovery patients were randomly split 7:3 into training and test sets. In addition, the study compared T-cell repertoires in thyroid tissue and in blood from 6 or 7 Graves' hyperthyroidism patients. TCR V-J signatures able to tell the groups apart were searched for in a discovery cohort of 100 or so patients, of whom over 40 had Graves' ophthalmopathy and under 65 had stable Graves' hyperthyroidism. An independent validation cohort of about 19 hyperthyroidism patients and over 15 patients who later progressed to ophthalmopathy tested prospective prediction of ophthalmopathy. The paper describes TCR Vbeta CDR3 sequencing of roughly 130 peripheral blood samples, made up of some 40 ophthalmopathy patients, 70 to 80 hyperthyroidism patients and 17 progressor patients. General findings and caveats noted by the study authors: Blood samples also contained most of the expanded thyroid clonotypes (frequency above 0.001), which suggests that blood repertoires may reflect thyroid immune responses. A model built on a 13 V-J signature distinguished ophthalmopathy from stable hyperthyroidism, reaching around 87% sensitivity and about 81% specificity in cross-validation and 80%/75% in testing. No statistical method was used to set the sample size in advance, and investigators knew the group allocation. In validation, the model predicted progression to ophthalmopathy with approximately 71% sensitivity and approximately 74% specificity, a median of 6.5 months before onset.

Ophthalmopathy patients had moderately to severely active disease, with a Clinical Activity Score of 3 or more, a NOSPECS grade of 4 or more, and a disease duration of less than 3 months. The study excluded patients with uncontrolled infections, other autoimmune diseases, pregnancy or lactation. Diagnoses were established on the basis of clinical symptoms, serum thyroxine and TRAb, thyroid ultrasound, and orbital computed tomography. PBMCs were isolated from about 9 ml of fresh peripheral blood by Ficoll-Paque density gradient centrifugation. Trizol reagent was used to extract total RNA, and RNA quality was then checked on an Agilent 2100 Bioanalyzer. Remarks on this clonotype: There is no known antigen for this receptor. No base quality values were provided; no much bigger clone lies one nucleotide off.

The germline V gene provides CDR1 KGHSH and CDR2 LQKENI. From cysteine to phenylalanine, the CDR3 is 15 amino acids long. This entry keeps only the CDR3 DNA: 45 bases, framed from base 1. Trimmed from V: 3 bases; trimmed from J: 6 bases; junction bases lacking a gene match: 7. The TCR beta CDR3 regions were amplified from RNA transcripts. A first-round RT-PCR of the TCR CDR3 used the HTBI primer set with the Qiagen OneStep RT-PCR kit. Libraries were constructed in a second round of multiplex PCR, after which size selection and purification were carried out. The libraries were sequenced on an Illumina HiSeq2000 using paired-end 100 bp reads. The authors' analysis ran thus. SOAPnuke was used to process the raw data, with reads discarded if the reads contained adapters or uncalled bases, had a mean Phred below 15, or lacked an exact constant-primer or identifier match. High-quality paired reads were merged using COPE v1.2.5, and each unique nucleotide sequence was defined as a clonotype. MiTCR v1.1 was used to align the clonotypes against IMGT TRBV, TRBD and TRBJ reference segments. Analysis was restricted to V-J combinations with a frequency above 0.0001, which covered 98% to 99.2% of repertoires. A TCS score was defined as the ratio between F50 (clonal expansion) and ExV (chaos), using BLOSUM62-based TCRdist between CDR3 peptides within each V-J. Welch's t-statistics and random forest reduced 500 to 550 V-J features to 10 to 15, which were used in a naive Bayes classifier (R e1071). The raw public reads went through TCRdb reprocessing: fastp at Q25, MiXCR clone calling, in-frame beta chains kept. A single entry per CDR3 protein holds the most common genes and DNA from its merged rows. The V and J calls come from TCRdb's annotation, not from the publication. For this sample there are under 550,000 distinct CDR3 sequences; about 20% appear just once. Jointly, the top ten make up 47% of the sample.

The V and J segments used are TRBV18 and TRBJ1-4; 7 bases in between match TRBD1. Sequenced input: blood. The clonotype originates from a man aged 35 to 55 with Graves' ophthalmopathy. In nucleotides, the sequence is TGTGCCAGCTCACCCAACAGGGGCCTGTATGAAAAACTGTTTTTT. Translated, it gives CASSPNRGLYEKLFF.